The 21 T cell receptor beta chains reported below all come from one sample, sequenced in a study of blood T cell repertoires in COVID-19. The repertoire was sequenced with immunoSEQ multiplex PCR; TCRdb's copy has only in-frame clones and lacks some. The repertoire consists of about 200,000 clones, with less than 85% occurring once and the leading ten covering 7.8%. The specimen sequenced was peripheral blood. The receptors stem from an elderly woman with COVID-19, enrolled during active disease.

The gene calls are TRBV9 and TRBJ2-2, with D unclear. CDR1 is SGDLS, CDR2 YYNGEE, per germline. This CDR3 region has 13 residues. V lost 3 bases and J lost 5, with 8 bases in between. As DNA, the CDR3 is TGTGCCAGCAGCGCCTTAATAACCGGGGAGCTGTTTTTT. Translating gives CASSALITGELFF.

This chain connects TRBV7-3 to TRBJ2-6; weak D call: TRBD2 (7 bases). Germline V gene data show CDR1 as SGHTA and CDR2 as FQGTGA. V was cut by 5 bases and J by 7 bases, with 15 bases left in between. This CDR3 has 15 residues. DNA of the CDR3: TGTGCCAGCAGCCTCGGGGGGCACGGTGCCAACGTCCTGACTTTC. Its translation is CASSLGGHGANVLTF.

This sequence joins TRBV3-1 (or the pseudogene TRBV3-2) and TRBJ1-2, with D possibly being TRBD1 (5 bases). V was clipped by 4 bases and J by 8 bases, with 17 bases between them. CDR3 length: 14 residues. CDR1 and CDR2 from the germline V gene are LGHDT and YNNKEL (reference sequence). This CDR3 reads CASSPLQEGGGYTF. The CDR3 DNA sequence: TGTGCCAGCAGCCCCCTACAGGAAGGAGGGGGCTACACCTTC.

J is TRBJ2-1 and V is TRBV11-1, with 7 bases identical to TRBD1. The CDR3 loop spans 15 amino acids. After removal of 5 bases from V and 7 bases from J, the junction contained 11 bases not matched to a gene. Germline V gene sequence: CDR1 SGHAT, CDR2 FQDESV (reference sequence). CDR3 in amino acids: CASSRQGMTENEQFF. The CDR3 bases are TGTGCCAGCAGCAGACAGGGTATGACGGAGAATGAGCAGTTCTTC.

The chain is built from TRBV5-1 and TRBJ1-2; TRBD1 is a possible D gene (5 bases). Germline values: CDR1 SGHRS, CDR2 YFSETQ. Trimming removed 4 bases from V and 4 bases from J, with 14 bases in between. CDR3 size: 14 residues. The CDR3 is CASSLEYQGYGYTF. The DNA of the CDR3 is TGCGCCAGCAGCCTAGAGTACCAGGGCTATGGCTACACCTTC. Full variable domain (missing parts from reference TRBV5-1 and TRBJ1-2): KAGVTQTPRYLIKTRGQQVTLSCSPISGHRSVSWYQQTPGQGLQFLFEYFSETQRNKGNFPGRFSGRQFSNSRSEMNVSTLELGDSALYLCASSLEYQGYGYTFGSGTRLTVV.

The chain uses TRBV18 and TRBJ1-5; the match to TRBD1 covers 8 bases. The V gene end was trimmed by 6 bases and the J gene end by 1 base; junction bases not matched to a gene: 8. The CDR3 has 16 residues. The germline V gene has CDR1 KGHSH and CDR2 LQKENI. The CDR3 region is CASSETGVRSNQPQHF. CDR3 coding DNA: TGTGCCAGCTCGGAGACAGGGGTAAGGAGCAATCAGCCCCAGCATTTT.

The chain links TRBV28 to TRBJ1-6; tentatively, D is TRBD1 (6 bases). The CDR3 runs 13 residues. From germline, CDR1 is MDHEN and CDR2 SYDVKM. Trimming took off 4 bases at V and 6 bases at J, with 7 bases between the two ends. CDR3 amino acids: CASSSGANSPLHF. The DNA for the CDR3 is TGTGCCAGCAGTTCAGGGGCTAATTCACCCCTCCACTTT.

The genes are TRBV6-5 and TRBJ2-7, with D possibly being TRBD1 (5 bases). The V gene's germline CDR1 is MNHEY and CDR2 SVGAGI. V was trimmed by 5 bases and J by 5 bases, leaving 16 bases between them. The CDR3 spans 14 residues. The CDR3 is CASSPRSPRDEQYF. CDR3 sequence (DNA): TGTGCCAGCAGTCCCCGCTCCCCCAGGGACGAGCAGTACTTC.

V gene TRBV5-6 combines with J gene TRBJ1-5, with D possibly matching TRBD1 (5 bases). Trimming left V 0 bases short and J 5 bases short, with 24 bases between. This CDR3 contains 19 residues. The germline CDR1 and CDR2 sequences are SGHDT and YYEEEE. CDR3 residues: CASSLGPAAGRFTYQPQHF. DNA for the CDR3: TGTGCCAGCAGCTTGGGCCCCGCGGCAGGGCGATTTACTTATCAGCCCCAGCATTTT.

In its sample, this clone was seen once. The chain is built from TRBV3-1 (or the pseudogene TRBV3-2) and TRBJ2-7; 7 bases map to TRBD1. The CDR3 consists of 15 residues. Per the germline V gene, CDR1 is LGHDT and CDR2 is YNNKEL (reference sequence). V shed 3 bases, J shed 7 bases, and the junction held 12 bases outside the gene matches. Here the CDR3 reads CASSQTGTGFLEQYF. The CDR3 nucleotides are TGTGCCAGCAGCCAGACAGGGACGGGTTTTTTGGAGCAGTACTTC.

The rearrangement links TRBV5-6 to TRBJ2-1; D not resolved. The CDR3 extends over 15 amino acids. The V gene's germline CDR1 is SGHDT and CDR2 YYEEEE. The V gene lost 4 bases and the J gene lost 5 bases, with 16 bases spanning the gap. The CDR3 loop is CASSPWLLSDNEQFF. The CDR3 nucleotides are TGTGCCAGCAGCCCGTGGCTACTCAGCGACAATGAGCAGTTCTTC.

The chain recombines TRBV10-2 with TRBJ1-1; D is undetermined. The CDR3 is 12 residues long. V lost 4 bases and J 3 bases, leaving 6 bases between the germline ends. Per the germline V gene, CDR1 is WSHSY and CDR2 is SAAADI. The chain's CDR3 is CASSAGDTEAFF. CDR3 in DNA: TGCGCCAGCAGTGCCGGGGACACTGAAGCTTTCTTT.

This clone was seen once. Written as DNA, the CDR3 is TGTGCTAGTGGTTTGGCCCTGACAGGGGGTTATTCACCCCTCCACTTT. This gives the protein CASGLALTGGYSPLHF. The chain is built from TRBV12-5 and TRBJ1-6; 9 bases are shared with TRBD1. V lost 1 base and J lost 8; bases outside the gene matches: 6. CDR1 and CDR2 from the germline V gene are LGHNT and FRNRAP. CDR3 length: 16 amino acids. Together with reference TRBV12-5 and TRBJ1-6, the CDR3 gives the full variable domain: DARVTQTPRHKVTEMGQEVTMRCQPILGHNTVFWYRQTMMQGLELLAYFRNRAPLDDSGMPKDRFSAEMPDATLATLKIQPSEPRDSAVYFCASGLALTGGYSPLHFGNGTRLTVT.

The chain carries TRBV7-9 and TRBJ1-3, with D possibly matching TRBD1 (5 bases). Germline V gives CDR1 SEHNR, CDR2 FQNEAQ (reference sequence). CDR3 size: 15 residues. Trimming removed 10 bases at V and 0 bases at J, with 16 bases between. CDR3 sequence: CATRGRASSGNTIYF. The CDR3 coding sequence is TGTGCCACAAGGGGCAGGGCCAGCTCTGGAAACACCATATATTTT.

This clone showed up just once. This sequence joins TRBV3-1 (or the pseudogene TRBV3-2) and TRBJ2-3; the D gene is possibly TRBD1 (6 bases). The length of the CDR3 is 12 residues. V was shortened by 2 bases and J by 11 bases, with 11 bases between the two germline ends. CDR1 is LGHDT, CDR2 YNNKEL, per germline (reference sequence). DNA for the CDR3: TGTGCCAGCAGCCAAACCTCGGACAGGCAGTATTTT. Its translation is CASSQTSDRQYF.

The rearrangement joins TRBV3-1 (or the pseudogene TRBV3-2) to TRBJ2-5, with D perhaps TRBD2 (6 bases). Germline-derived CDR1 and CDR2 are LGHDT and YNNKEL (reference sequence). This CDR3 has 13 residues. V was clipped by 4 bases and J by 2 bases, with 8 bases between them. In DNA, the CDR3 is TGTGCCAGCAGCCTAGCGGTTCAAGAGACCCAGTACTTC. Its translation: CASSLAVQETQYF.

Written as DNA, the CDR3 is TGTGCCAGCAGCGTAATAGCGGGGGCGGATACGCAGTATTTT. The encoded protein is CASSVIAGADTQYF. The V gene is TRBV9, the J gene TRBJ2-3; TRBD2 agrees at 9 bases. CDR1 is SGDLS, CDR2 YYNGEE, per germline. The CDR3 totals 14 residues. V lost 1 base to trimming and J lost 6 bases; unmatched junction nucleotides: 3.

This clone occurred once. This sequence joins TRBV7-9 and TRBJ2-1; 7 bases match TRBD2. Germline assignment: CDR1 SEHNR and CDR2 FQNEAQ (reference sequence). The CDR3 runs 16 residues. V was pared by 6 bases and J by 0 bases, with 8 bases of the junction left unmatched. The CDR3 nucleotides read TGTGCCAGCAGGTCGGCTAGCGGAAGCTCCTACAATGAGCAGTTCTTC. The encoded protein is CASRSASGSSYNEQFF.

In its sample, this clone was seen once. This chain joins TRBV3-1 (or the pseudogene TRBV3-2) and TRBJ2-7, with a weak D call TRBD2 (7 bases). The germline V gene has CDR1 LGHDT and CDR2 YNNKEL (reference sequence). CDR3 length equals 14 residues. Between the trimmed V and J ends, which lost 4 bases and 6 bases, there was a span of 16 bases. CDR3 in amino acids: CASSPQARGGEQYF. The CDR3 nucleotides are TGTGCCAGCAGCCCCCAAGCAAGGGGGGGCGAGCAGTACTTC.

The chain employs TRBV7-3 and TRBJ1-1; D unresolved. CDR3 length: 16 residues. The V end was cut by 5 bases, the J end by 3 bases, with 19 bases between. The germline gives CDR1 SGHTA, CDR2 FQGTGA. The CDR3 region is CASSPTANSVDTEAFF. The CDR3 DNA follows: TGTGCCAGCAGCCCAACCGCCAACAGTGTCGACACTGAAGCTTTCTTT.

The gene calls are TRBV19 and TRBJ2-1, with D perhaps matching TRBD1 (7 bases). Germline CDR1 LNHDA, CDR2 SQIVND (reference sequence). This CDR3 is 14 amino acids long. V gave up 7 bases and J gave up 4 bases, with 14 bases separating them. Written as DNA, the CDR3 is TGTGCCAGTACAGGGGGGAGGTTATACAATGAGCAGTTCTTC. It codes for CASTGGRLYNEQFF.